Listed below are T cell receptor beta chains from one sample, sequenced in a study of beta chain features in type 1 diabetes. Assay used: immunoSEQ multiplex PCR; TCRdb lists only in-frame clones, some missing. Of roughly 450,000 clones listed, around 14% are singletons. Material: naive CD4+ T cells from blood. The source of these receptors is a young man in good health. Both conserved end residues are part of each CDR3. D genes are given only for firm matches. The listing skips clone size in some rows; elsewhere it reads once, few, many or a size class.

abundance,j_gene,v_gene,d_gene,CDR3nt,CDR3aa
few,TRBJ2-1,TRBV4-3,TRBD2,TGCGCCAGCAGCCAAGATCTGGAACTAGCGGGGTACAATGAGCAGTTCTTC,CASSQDLELAGYNEQFF
-,TRBJ2-6,TRBV7-9,-,TGTGCCAGCAGCGCAAGAAGGACAGTCTCTGGGGCCAACGTCCTGACTTTC,CASSARRTVSGANVLTF
-,TRBJ2-4,TRBV4-1,-,TGCGCCGCCCGATCCGGAAACGGGGGCCCGTCCCGAGCCAAAAACATTCAGTACTTC,CAARSGNGGPSRAKNIQYF
few,TRBJ1-2,TRBV9,TRBD1,TGTGCCAGCACCCCGGGACAGGGCGGTGGCTACACCTTC,CASTPGQGGGYTF
few,TRBJ2-1,TRBV5-4,-,TGTGCCAGCAGCCGAGGAGTTGAGGACTACAATGAGCAGTTCTTC,CASSRGVEDYNEQFF
-,TRBJ2-7,TRBV5-4,TRBD2,TGTGCCAGCAGCACCGGGACTAGCGGCTCCTACGAGCAGTACTTC,CASSTGTSGSYEQYF
-,TRBJ2-1,TRBV4-3,-,TGCGCCAGCAGCCAAGATGGGGGCGCGGCCTACAATGAGCAGTTCTTC,CASSQDGGAAYNEQFF
-,TRBJ2-2,TRBV30,-,TGTGCCTGGGATGGGGGTTCCCCCGGGGAGCTGTTTTTT,CAWDGGSPGELFF
-,TRBJ1-5,TRBV4-1,TRBD1,TGCGCCAGCAGCCAAGATTGGGGACAGGTCCTCAATCAGCCCCAGCATTTT,CASSQDWGQVLNQPQHF
-,TRBJ2-7,TRBV2,TRBD1,TGTGCCAGCAGGACAGGGCCCTACGAGCAGTACTTC,CASRTGPYEQYF
few,TRBJ2-1,TRBV20-1,-,TGCAGTGCTCACAAGGGAGATGAGCAGTTCTTC,CSAHKGDEQFF
few,TRBJ2-3,TRBV15,-,TGTGCCACCAGCACGGGGGACCTCACAGATACGCAGTATTTT,CATSTGDLTDTQYF
few,TRBJ2-3,TRBV9,TRBD2,TGTGCCAGCAGCGTAGGGCGGGAGATAGATACGCAGTATTTT,CASSVGREIDTQYF
-,TRBJ2-1,TRBV25-1,TRBD2,TGTGCCAGCAATCCTAGCGGCTACAATGAGCAGTTCTTC,CASNPSGYNEQFF
-,TRBJ2-7,TRBV7-6,TRBD1,TGTGCCAGCAGCCCCCGACAGGGATACCCCCGGGGCTTTTCCTACGAGCAGTACTTC,CASSPRQGYPRGFSYEQYF
few,TRBJ2-3,TRBV7-9,TRBD1,TGTGCCAGCAGCAAACGGACAGGGCTGCATACGCAGTATTTT,CASSKRTGLHTQYF
-,TRBJ2-3,TRBV6-5,-,TGTGCCAGCAGTTACGACCCCTTTGCAGATACGCAGTATTTT,CASSYDPFADTQYF
-,TRBJ1-1,TRBV2,-,TGTGCCAGCAGTGAAAACGCCAACGACAAGAACACTGAAGCTTTCTTT,CASSENANDKNTEAFF
-,TRBJ2-7,TRBV4-2,TRBD1,TGTGCCAGCAGCCAAGAAGGGGGCGCGTCCTACGAGCAGTACTTC,CASSQEGGASYEQYF
-,TRBJ2-3,TRBV9,TRBD2,TGTGCCAGCAGCGAGGCCCTCTCTAGCGGGAGGCTCTATACGCAGTATTTT,CASSEALSSGRLYTQYF
few,TRBJ1-3,TRBV7-2,TRBD1,TGTGCCAGCAGCCCCCGGACAGGTTTAAACACCATATATTTT,CASSPRTGLNTIYF
-,TRBJ2-2,TRBV19,TRBD2,TGTGCCAGTAGACGGGGAGGGCCGGGTACCGGGGAGCTGTTTTTT,CASRRGGPGTGELFF
-,TRBJ1-5,TRBV21-1,-,TGTGCCAGCAGCAAAGGGAGGACAGGGCGTCAGCCCCAGCATTTT,CASSKGRTGRQPQHF
-,TRBJ1-1,TRBV9,-,TGTGCCAGCAGCGTAGCCCCAGGGCCGGGGACTGAAGCTTTCTTT,CASSVAPGPGTEAFF
-,TRBJ1-1,TRBV14,-,TGTGCCAGCAGCCAAGATACAATCCTAGCTTTCTTT,CASSQDTILAFF
-,TRBJ2-3,TRBV7-2,-,TGTGCCAGCAGCTTAGCGGGGGTCACAGATACGCAGTATTTT,CASSLAGVTDTQYF
-,TRBJ2-5,TRBV27,TRBD2,TGTGCCAGCAGTGGAGGGACTAGCGGGAGCGAGACCCAGTACTTC,CASSGGTSGSETQYF
-,TRBJ1-5,TRBV18,TRBD1,TGTGCCAGCTCACCCCAGGGGGCGAGCAATCAGCCCCAGCATTTT,CASSPQGASNQPQHF
-,TRBJ2-1,TRBV5-4,TRBD2,TGTGCCAGCAGCTTAGCTGCTAGCGGGGGATCCAATGAGCAGTTCTTC,CASSLAASGGSNEQFF
few,TRBJ1-1,TRBV5-6,-,TGTGCCAGCAGCTTGCCCCGGCAGATCAAGAAAGAAGCTTTCTTT,CASSLPRQIKKEAFF
few,TRBJ2-4,TRBV15,-,TGTGCCACCAGCAGAGATAAGGGAATAGCCAAAAACATTCAGTACTTC,CATSRDKGIAKNIQYF
-,TRBJ1-2,TRBV5-4,-,TGTGCCAGCAGCTCGACAGCCTATGGCTACACCTTC,CASSSTAYGYTF
-,TRBJ2-2,TRBV7-2,-,TGTGCCAGCAGCGTACAAGGAGCTGCCGGGGAGCTGTTTTTT,CASSVQGAAGELFF
-,TRBJ1-2,TRBV7-3,TRBD1,TGTGCCAGCAGCCGACAGGGGGAACCCTATGGCTACACCTTC,CASSRQGEPYGYTF
few,TRBJ2-7,TRBV5-6,-,TGTGCCAGCAGCAGGGGTGGGCACGAGCAGTACTTC,CASSRGGHEQYF
-,TRBJ2-1,TRBV2,TRBD2,TGTGCCAGCAGTCTTAGCGGGGGAACCTACAATGAGCAGTTCTTC,CASSLSGGTYNEQFF
few,TRBJ1-1,TRBV5-4,-,TGTGCCAGCATAGGCCCCAAGAGGGAGGGAACTGAAGCTTTCTTT,CASIGPKREGTEAFF
-,TRBJ2-5,TRBV5-1,-,TGCGCCAGCAGCCCGGCCGTAGCGGCCCAAGAGACCCAGTACTTC,CASSPAVAAQETQYF
few,TRBJ1-2,TRBV10-3,-,TGTGCCATCAGTGACAGGGCCGATTATGGCTACACCTTC,CAISDRADYGYTF
-,TRBJ2-3,TRBV2,TRBD2,TGTGCCAGCAGTGTCTATAGCGGGGGGCGGAATACGCAGTATTTT,CASSVYSGGRNTQYF
few,TRBJ2-5,TRBV5-4,-,TGTGCCAGCAGCGCCTCCGATTCTCAAGAGACCCAGTACTTC,CASSASDSQETQYF
-,TRBJ2-7,TRBV7-2,-,TGTGCCAGCAGCTCCACAACCGGCTCCTACGAGCAGTACTTC,CASSSTTGSYEQYF
-,TRBJ2-1,TRBV5-1,TRBD2,TGCGCCAGCAGCACCGGCACTAGCGGGAGTCTCTATGAGCAGTTCTTC,CASSTGTSGSLYEQFF
few,TRBJ2-7,TRBV11-2,-,TGTGCCAGCAGCTGGGAGAGCTCCTACGAGCAGTACTTC,CASSWESSYEQYF
few,TRBJ2-7,TRBV7-2,TRBD1,TGTGCCAGCAGCAGACCCCCCCAGGGGGCGCGTATATACGAGCAGTACTTC,CASSRPPQGARIYEQYF
few,TRBJ2-1,TRBV25-1,TRBD2,TGTGCCAGCGTAAAGCGGGAGGTGGGCAATGAGCAGTTCTTC,CASVKREVGNEQFF
few,TRBJ2-3,TRBV7-9,-,TGTGCCAGCAGCCCCGGCGGGACAGCGATCACAGATACGCAGTATTTT,CASSPGGTAITDTQYF
few,TRBJ1-5,TRBV5-6,-,TGTGCCAGCAGCTTTTACGGCAATCAGCCCCAGCATTTT,CASSFYGNQPQHF
-,TRBJ2-3,TRBV6-1,TRBD2,TGTGCCAGCAGTACACTAGCGGCGGGCTTAGATACGCAGTATTTT,CASSTLAAGLDTQYF
few,TRBJ2-5,TRBV9,TRBD2,TGTGCCAGCAGCGTAGATATAGCGGGGGGACTCCAAGAGACCCAGTACTTC,CASSVDIAGGLQETQYF
many,TRBJ2-3,TRBV10-3,TRBD2,TGTGCCATCACGGGACTAGCGGCCCCGGATACGCAGTATTTT,CAITGLAAPDTQYF
few,TRBJ2-1,TRBV12-5,-,TGTGCTAGTGGGCCACCCACAGGCTACAATGAGCAGTTCTTC,CASGPPTGYNEQFF
-,TRBJ2-7,TRBV18,-,TGTGCCAGCTCACCACCGGCAGGCGGCTACGAGCAGTACTTC,CASSPPAGGYEQYF
few,TRBJ2-1,TRBV14,-,TGTGCCAGCAGCCAAGGGGGAGAGCAGTTCTTC,CASSQGGEQFF
few,TRBJ2-3,TRBV19,TRBD2,TGTGCCAGTAGTCGAGCGGGAGGGTGGTCAGATACGCAGTATTTT,CASSRAGGWSDTQYF
few,TRBJ2-1,TRBV7-3,TRBD2,TGTGCCAGCAGCTCAGTGCCGAGCCCGGGGGGAATTCCCTACAATGAGCAGTTCTTC,CASSSVPSPGGIPYNEQFF
few,TRBJ1-3,TRBV7-6,-,TGTGCCAGCAGCTTAGTCGCAGGGGCCAACTCTGGAAACACCATATATTTT,CASSLVAGANSGNTIYF
many,TRBJ2-1,TRBV30,TRBD2,TGTGCCTGGAGTCCTACTAGCGGGAGTGGGAATGAGCAGTTCTTC,CAWSPTSGSGNEQFF